This entry lists 22 T cell receptor beta chains sequenced from one sample in a study of PD-1 blockade in classical Hodgkin lymphoma (dated by TCRdb to 2019 to 2021). Library construction relied on the immunoSEQ multiplex PCR assay. In TCRdb, the immuneACCESS table is reduced to in-frame sequences with V and J assigned. These tables do not hold every clone; where another copy was compared, an unresolved V gene accounts for under half, and the others remain unexplained. A total of tens of thousands of clones appear in this sample, about nine tenths of them only once. The ten largest clonotypes hold more than 7.5% of the sample. The sample's time point, from its label and the paper: cycle 1 day 1 (C1D1), immediately before nivolumab initiation. Every trial patient had relapsed following autologous stem cell transplantation, and prior brentuximab vedotin exposure was what differed among cohorts A, B and C.

This specimen consisted of peripheral blood mononuclear cells (PBMCs), obtained at baseline. These receptors all come from a human donor with classical Hodgkin lymphoma.

This chain joins TRBV6-6 and TRBJ2-3; D not resolved. Trimming left V 6 bases short and J 8 bases short, with 9 bases between. The CDR3 is made up of 11 amino acids. Germline-derived CDR1 and CDR2 are MNHNY and SVGAGI (reference sequence). The DNA of the CDR3 is TGTGCCAGCAGGGCAGTCGGTACGCAGTATTTT. It specifies CASRAVGTQYF.

This chain links TRBV20-1 with TRBJ2-3; no definite D call. Germline CDR1 reads DFQATT; CDR2 reads SNEGSKA (reference sequence). The CDR3 length is 11 residues. The V end was cut by 6 bases, the J end by 13 bases, with 17 bases between. The chain's CDR3 is CSAYARTNKYF. In DNA form, the CDR3 reads TGCAGTGCCTACGCCCGGACCAACAAGTATTTT.

The chain combines TRBV5-1 with TRBJ1-1; D gene unclear. This CDR3 spans 14 amino acids. V shed 5 bases and J shed 1 base, with 12 bases lying between them. Germline V CDR1 and CDR2: SGHRS, YFSETQ. The CDR3 reads CASRPGDKNTEAFF. Here the CDR3 DNA reads TGCGCCAGCAGGCCGGGAGATAAGAACACTGAAGCTTTCTTT.

The rearrangement uses TRBV11-3 and TRBJ1-5; D call uncertain. Germline loops: CDR1 SGHNT, CDR2 YENEEA. This CDR3 has 15 residues. Trimming cost V 3 bases and J 6 bases, with 15 bases left between them. Here the CDR3 DNA reads TGTGCCAGCAGCTTTTTAAGTTGGGGTTCTCAGCCCCAGCATTTT. Its protein product is CASSFLSWGSQPQHF.

The V and J genes are TRBV11-3 and TRBJ2-5; no clear D gene. CDR1 is SGHNT and CDR2 is YENEEA in the germline V gene. CDR3 length: 14 amino acids. Trimming removed 5 bases from V and 0 bases from J, with 10 bases in between. The CDR3 DNA reads TGTGCCAGCAGCCCTTTCAAGTACCAAGAGACCCAGTACTTC. It yields the protein CASSPFKYQETQYF.

The CDR3 coding sequence is TGTGCCAGCAGCTTTCTTATGACAGGTCTAGAGGCCGAGCAGTACTTC. Amino acids: CASSFLMTGLEAEQYF. This chain joins TRBV5-5 and TRBJ2-7, with a tentative D call TRBD1 (6 bases). CDR3 length: 16 residues. V lost 2 bases to trimming and J lost 6 bases, with 21 bases between them. Germline V lookup: CDR1 SGHKS, CDR2 YYEKEE (reference sequence).

This chain links TRBV2 with TRBJ2-5; maybe TRBD1 (5 bases). The germline V and J ends were trimmed by 8 bases and 4 bases, with 11 bases remaining between them. Germline V gene data show CDR1 as SNHLY and CDR2 as FYNNEI. The length of the CDR3 is 12 residues. The CDR3 DNA reads as TGTGCCAGCGGGTGGGGCGGAGAGACCCAGTACTTC. This sequence encodes CASGWGGETQYF.

The chain combines TRBV7-9 with TRBJ1-1, with 9 positions matching TRBD1. J gave up 2 bases and V 1 base, and 5 bases lay outside the gene matches. Germline V lookup: CDR1 SEHNR, CDR2 FQNEAQ (reference sequence). The length of the CDR3 is 16 residues. The DNA of the CDR3 is TGTGCCAGCAGCTTAGACCCGGGACAGGGTAACACTGAAGCTTTCTTT. It encodes CASSLDPGQGNTEAFF.

The chain uses TRBV28 and TRBJ2-2; D could derive from TRBD1 or TRBD2 (5 bases each). The germline gives CDR1 MDHEN, CDR2 SYDVKM. Trimming took 2 bases from V and 3 from J, leaving 13 bases between them. The CDR3 is made up of 16 amino acids. Here the CDR3 reads CASSLISGLDTGELFF. In DNA form, the CDR3 reads TGTGCCAGCAGTTTAATCTCGGGGCTCGACACCGGGGAGCTGTTTTTT.

The chain is built from TRBV6-5 and TRBJ2-1; the D is unclear. Germline V gene sequence: CDR1 MNHEY, CDR2 SVGAGI. The CDR3 runs to 15 residues. Trimming cost V 2 bases and J 4 bases, with 12 bases left between them. As DNA, the CDR3 is TGTGCCAGCAGTTACGTGGCAGACCTTTACAATGAGCAGTTCTTC. Its protein is CASSYVADLYNEQFF.

This rearrangement joins TRBV6-5 to TRBJ2-3; 10 bases line up with TRBD1. The V and J ends lost 3 bases and 15 bases, in that order; junction bases with no gene match: 3. The CDR3 is 11 amino acids. Germline loops: CDR1 MNHEY, CDR2 SVGAGI. CDR3 sequence: CASSYGTGEYF. The CDR3 coding sequence is TGTGCCAGCAGTTATGGGACAGGGGAATATTTT.

This chain links TRBV13 with TRBJ2-3, with 12 bases that match TRBD2. The CDR3 loop spans 17 amino acids. Germline V gene data show CDR1 as PRHDT and CDR2 as FYEKMQ (reference sequence). Unmatched junction bases numbered 7, after V lost 3 bases and J lost 3 bases. CDR3 protein: CASSFSTSGGFTDTQYF. In DNA form, the CDR3 reads TGTGCCAGCAGCTTTTCAACTAGCGGGGGGTTTACAGATACGCAGTATTTT.

This clone was seen only a few times. The rearrangement links TRBV27 to TRBJ2-5; D is uncertain. CDR1 is MNHEY and CDR2 is SMNVEV in the germline V gene (reference sequence). This CDR3 has 15 amino acids. V was trimmed by 2 bases and J by 1 base, leaving 11 bases between them. The CDR3: CASSLRPGSQETQYF. CDR3 in DNA: TGTGCCAGCAGTTTACGCCCGGGTTCCCAAGAGACCCAGTACTTC.

V usage is TRBV27 and J usage is TRBJ2-1, with D perhaps TRBD1 or TRBD2 (5 bases each). The V end lost 5 bases, the J end lost 2 bases, and 16 bases lay between the germline ends. The CDR3 extends over 16 amino acids. In germline, CDR1 is MNHEY, CDR2 SMNVEV (reference sequence). CDR3 DNA sequence: TGTGCCAGCAGTGCCCGGGACCCAAGCACCTACAATGAGCAGTTCTTC. It is translated as CASSARDPSTYNEQFF.

The genes are TRBV2 and TRBJ2-3; TRBD1 agrees at 9 bases. The CDR3 is 14 residues long. Germline CDR1 and CDR2: SNHLY and FYNNEI. Unmatched junction bases numbered 6, after V lost 7 bases and J lost 4 bases. The CDR3 nucleotides are TGTGCCAGCATGGACAGGGGTGAGGCAGATACGCAGTATTTT. It yields the protein CASMDRGEADTQYF.

This chain links TRBV5-1 with TRBJ2-2; 13 bases are shared with TRBD2. Germline CDR1 reads SGHRS; CDR2 reads YFSETQ. J lost 9 bases, V lost 7 bases, and 6 bases had no gene match. The CDR3 is 14 amino acids. DNA of the CDR3: TGCGCCAGCTCCGGGACTAGCGGGACCTGGGAGCTGTTTTTT. This encodes CASSGTSGTWELFF.

This clone occurred once. This chain links TRBV10-3 with TRBJ2-5; TRBD1 is a possible D gene (5 bases). Germline assignment: CDR1 ENHRY and CDR2 SYGVKD. The CDR3 covers 17 residues. V shed 2 bases and J shed 2 bases, with 18 bases lying between them. CDR3: CAISEKAGILPQETQYF. The CDR3, as DNA: TGTGCCATCAGTGAGAAGGCAGGGATACTTCCACAAGAGACCCAGTACTTC.

The V call is TRBV7-7, the J call TRBJ2-5; D gene ambiguous. This CDR3 contains 13 residues. The ends were cut back, 1 base at V and 5 bases at J, with 8 bases in the middle. Germline lookup yields CDR1 SSHAT and CDR2 FNYEAQ (reference sequence). The chain's CDR3 is CASSLVFSETQYF. CDR3 in DNA: TGTGCCAGCAGCTTAGTATTTTCGGAGACCCAGTACTTC.

The chain is built from TRBV28 and TRBJ2-5; TRBD1 aligns across 7 bases. Germline V gives CDR1 MDHEN, CDR2 SYDVKM. This CDR3 is 15 amino acids long. J was trimmed by 4 bases and V by 6 bases; bases with no gene match: 11. The CDR3 DNA follows: TGTGCCAGCAGCAAACCGGGACAGACACGAGAGACCCAGTACTTC. Amino acids: CASSKPGQTRETQYF.

This chain connects TRBV28 to TRBJ2-1, with D tentatively TRBD1 (6 bases). CDR1 is MDHEN and CDR2 is SYDVKM in the germline V gene. This CDR3 spans 17 amino acids. The V end was cut by 4 bases, the J end by 3 bases, with 19 bases between. Here the CDR3 reads CASSSHFEGGSYNEQFF. The CDR3 region has the DNA TGTGCCAGCAGTTCCCATTTTGAAGGGGGAAGCTACAATGAGCAGTTCTTC.

The V gene is TRBV7-8, the J gene TRBJ2-1, with 14 bases that match TRBD2. The CDR3 length is 20 residues. V was pared by 1 base and J by 8 bases, with 16 bases of the junction left unmatched. Per germline, CDR1 SGHVS and CDR2 FQNEAQ. This CDR3 is CASSLVSPRTSGRWADEQFF. The DNA for the CDR3 is TGTGCCAGCAGCTTAGTTTCCCCGCGGACTAGCGGGAGGTGGGCGGATGAGCAGTTCTTC.

The J gene is TRBJ1-6, the V gene TRBV2, with D hard to call. The CDR3 covers 16 residues. Germline V gives CDR1 SNHLY, CDR2 FYNNEI. V shed 6 bases and J shed 9 bases, with 21 bases lying between them. CDR3 sequence reads: CASRVIGPLQTSPLHF. CDR3 in DNA: TGTGCCAGCAGAGTCATCGGACCTCTCCAGACTTCACCCCTCCACTTT.